Listed here are 14 T cell receptor beta chains from one sample, sequenced in a study of T cell responses to AZD1222 COVID-19 vaccine. Sequencing used immunoSEQ multiplex PCR; TCRdb keeps in-frame clones, though not all of them. The sample has under 95,000 clones, 89% seen once; the top ten hold about 2.2%. This sample comprised peripheral blood, obtained on day 0 of AZD1222 vaccination. The source is an adult in good health.

This chain connects TRBV7-9 to TRBJ2-6, with unresolved D. The CDR3 length is 15 residues. V was shortened by 3 bases and J by 0 bases, with 6 bases between the two germline ends. Germline CDR1 SEHNR, CDR2 FQNEAQ (reference sequence). The DNA of the CDR3 is TGTGCCAGCAGCTTTTGGAGCTCTGGGGCCAACGTCCTGACTTTC. Protein product: CASSFWSSGANVLTF.

This clone was counted once. V gene TRBV10-1 combines with J gene TRBJ1-1; maybe TRBD1 (5 bases). The germline V and J ends were trimmed by 8 bases and 5 bases, with 18 bases remaining between them. The germline gives CDR1 WNHNN, CDR2 SYGVQD (reference sequence). The CDR3 has 14 amino acids. CDR3 nucleotide sequence: TGCGCCAGCGCTCAGTCCCGTGGGGGAACTGAAGCTTTCTTT. Protein product: CASAQSRGGTEAFF.

The chain joins TRBV28 to TRBJ2-3, with D unclear. Trimming pared 3 bases from V and 2 bases from J, leaving 3 bases between. Germline CDR1 is MDHEN and CDR2 is SYDVKM. CDR3 length: 12 amino acids. The CDR3 loop reads CASSFFTDTQYF. For the CDR3, the DNA is TGTGCCAGCAGTTTTTTCACAGATACGCAGTATTTT.

The V and J genes are TRBV27 and TRBJ2-7, with 9 bases that match TRBD2. Germline trimming cut 8 bases from V and 6 bases from J; bases unmatched to any gene: 5. There are 12 residues in the CDR3. Germline CDR1 MNHEY, CDR2 SMNVEV (reference sequence). The CDR3 DNA sequence: TGTGCCAGCGGGCGGGGGGGCCCCGAGCAGTACTTC. This codes for CASGRGGPEQYF.

The CDR3 nucleotides read TGTGCCAGCAGCTTAGACGTAAGGTATAACTATGGCTACACCTTC. Translation: CASSLDVRYNYGYTF. The chain is built from TRBV7-8 and TRBJ1-2; D remains ambiguous. The germline V gene has CDR1 SGHVS and CDR2 FQNEAQ. V dropped 1 base and J dropped 1 base, with 10 bases sitting between them. The CDR3 loop spans 15 amino acids.

This sequence joins TRBV29-1 and TRBJ1-2, with 8 bases identical to TRBD1. After removal of 4 bases from V and 7 bases from J, the junction contained 8 bases not matched to a gene. The CDR3 length is 13 residues. The germline gives CDR1 SQVTM, CDR2 ANQGSEA. The chain's CDR3 is CSVARQGTLGYTF. The CDR3 DNA reads TGCAGCGTTGCGAGACAGGGGACGCTTGGCTACACCTTC.

This sequence joins TRBV21-1 and TRBJ1-5; the table's TRBD1 call for D was not verified on the DNA. TRBV21-1 is deemed a pseudogene. The CDR3 is 15 amino acids. The CDR3 protein is CASRTTGGPNQPQHF. The CDR3 nucleotides read TGTGCCAGCAGGACGACAGGGGGTCCCAATCAGCCCCAGCATTTT.

The V and J genes are TRBV25-1 and TRBJ1-1; no reliable D call. Germline V gives CDR1 MGHDK, CDR2 SYGVNS. The ends were cut back, 1 base at V and 6 bases at J, with 12 bases in the middle. The CDR3 is made up of 14 amino acids. The CDR3 DNA is TGTGCCAGCAGTGAATTCGAGGAAGCCGCTGAAGCTTTCTTT. It translates to CASSEFEEAAEAFF.

The chain has TRBV19 and TRBJ1-1; D is undetermined. Trimming stripped 8 bases from V and 0 bases from J, with 16 bases between. The CDR3 runs 15 residues. Germline CDR1 and CDR2: LNHDA and SQIVND (reference sequence). The CDR3 coding sequence is TGTGCCAGTCGCTCGGGGAGCCGAATGAACACTGAAGCTTTCTTT. Translation: CASRSGSRMNTEAFF.

This chain joins TRBV19 and TRBJ2-4; D is perhaps TRBD2 (6 bases). With 7 bases removed from V and 7 bases from J, the gap between germline ends came to 17 bases. The CDR3 length is 14 residues. CDR1 is LNHDA and CDR2 is SQIVND in the germline V gene (reference sequence). The CDR3 protein is CASTTGGGANIQYF. The CDR3 bases are TGTGCCAGTACTACCGGTGGAGGGGCGAACATTCAGTACTTC.

The chain employs TRBV12-5 and TRBJ2-3; TRBD1 matches at 7 bases. J lost 10 bases, V lost 5 bases, and 18 bases had no gene match. The V gene's germline CDR1 is LGHNT and CDR2 FRNRAP. The CDR3 sequence is 16 residues long. The CDR3 DNA follows: TGTGCTAGTGGTGAGGCTATGGGGACAGTGTTCCCCGCGCAGTATTTT. This encodes CASGEAMGTVFPAQYF. The whole variable domain, remainder taken from reference TRBV12-5 and TRBJ2-3, is DARVTQTPRHKVTEMGQEVTMRCQPILGHNTVFWYRQTMMQGLELLAYFRNRAPLDDSGMPKDRFSAEMPDATLATLKIQPSEPRDSAVYFCASGEAMGTVFPAQYFGPGTRLTVL.

The V and J genes are TRBV5-6 and TRBJ1-2, with TRBD1 as a possible D gene (5 bases). With 0 bases removed from V and 3 bases from J, the gap between germline ends came to 6 bases. Per the germline V gene, CDR1 is SGHDT and CDR2 is YYEEEE. This CDR3 is built from 13 residues. CDR3 nucleotide sequence: TGTGCCAGCAGCTTGGAGACAGACTATGGCTACACCTTC. This translates into CASSLETDYGYTF.

The rearrangement uses TRBV5-1 and TRBJ1-4, with D tentatively TRBD1 (5 bases). Germline lookup yields CDR1 SGHRS and CDR2 YFSETQ. The CDR3 runs 14 residues. Deletions cut 2 bases from V and 7 bases from J, with 12 bases between. In nucleotides, the CDR3 is TGCGCCAGCAGCTTCATGGGGACGGGTGAAAAACTGTTTTTT. Translated, it gives CASSFMGTGEKLFF.

The table lists this clone with a count of one. The chain combines TRBV10-3 with TRBJ1-3; no clear D. The CDR3 spans 14 residues. The V gene lost 3 bases and the J gene lost 3 bases, with 9 bases spanning the gap. Germline V gene lookup returns CDR1 ENHRY and CDR2 SYGVKD. Here the CDR3 reads CAISEPDRGNTIYF. CDR3 nucleotide sequence: TGTGCCATCAGTGAACCGGACCGTGGAAACACCATATATTTT.